The clone carrying this TCR beta chain has a count of ten or more. Its antigen remains unknown. The record originates from a study of shared clonotypes between healthy human individuals. Study background: Two women and a few men aged 18 to 49 served as donors. Study findings and constraints: Clonotype sharing across donors was expected to vary with sequencing depth. Larger estimated richness was generally recorded for naive subsets relative to memory subsets.

This was a deep-level run. Profiling relied on immunoSEQ multiplex PCR, and the TCRdb table lists in-frame clones only, not all of them. The sample consists of 1.4 million to 1.5 million clones, about 96% of them appearing once. CDR1 SGHKS and CDR2 YYEKEE come from the germline V gene (reference sequence). V was shortened by 3 bases and J by 6 bases, with 13 bases between the two germline ends. The CDR3 consists of 13 residues. The TCR sequence derives from a man aged 25 to 40 in good health. Sequenced sample: naive CD4+ T cells sorted from blood. The subset was: CD45RA+ positively selected. The rearrangement joins TRBV5-5 to TRBJ2-7; no clear D gene. The CDR3 DNA reads TGTGCCAGCAGCTCCCCTTCAAGGAGCGAGCAGTACTTC. It is translated as CASSSPSRSEQYF.